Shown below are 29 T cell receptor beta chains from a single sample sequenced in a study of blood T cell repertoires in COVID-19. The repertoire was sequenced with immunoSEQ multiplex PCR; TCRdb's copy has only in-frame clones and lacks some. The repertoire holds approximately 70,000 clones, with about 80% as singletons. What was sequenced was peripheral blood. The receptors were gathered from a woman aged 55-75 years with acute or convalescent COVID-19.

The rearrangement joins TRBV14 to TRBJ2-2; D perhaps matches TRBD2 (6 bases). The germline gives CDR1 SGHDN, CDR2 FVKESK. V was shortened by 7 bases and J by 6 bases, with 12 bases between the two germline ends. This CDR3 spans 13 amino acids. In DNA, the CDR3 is TGTGCCAGCACCCGGAGCGGGTCCGGGGAGCTGTTTTTT. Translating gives CASTRSGSGELFF.

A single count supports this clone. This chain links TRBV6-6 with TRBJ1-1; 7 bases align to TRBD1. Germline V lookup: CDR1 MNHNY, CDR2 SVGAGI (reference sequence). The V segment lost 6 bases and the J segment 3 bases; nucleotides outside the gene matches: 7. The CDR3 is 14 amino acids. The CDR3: CASRYNDRDTEAFF. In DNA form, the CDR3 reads TGTGCCAGCAGGTACAACGACAGGGACACTGAAGCTTTCTTT.

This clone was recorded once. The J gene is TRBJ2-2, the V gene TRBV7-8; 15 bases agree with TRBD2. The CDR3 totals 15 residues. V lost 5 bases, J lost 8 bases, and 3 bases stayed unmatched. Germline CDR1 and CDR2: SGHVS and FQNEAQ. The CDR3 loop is CASSTGLAGGGELFF. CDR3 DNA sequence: TGTGCCAGCAGCACGGGACTAGCGGGAGGTGGGGAGCTGTTTTTT.

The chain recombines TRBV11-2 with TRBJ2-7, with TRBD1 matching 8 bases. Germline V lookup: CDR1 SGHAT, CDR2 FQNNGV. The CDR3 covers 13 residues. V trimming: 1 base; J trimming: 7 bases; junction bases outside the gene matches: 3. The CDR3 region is CASSLGDRIEQYF. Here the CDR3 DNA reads TGTGCCAGCAGCTTAGGGGACAGGATTGAGCAGTACTTC.

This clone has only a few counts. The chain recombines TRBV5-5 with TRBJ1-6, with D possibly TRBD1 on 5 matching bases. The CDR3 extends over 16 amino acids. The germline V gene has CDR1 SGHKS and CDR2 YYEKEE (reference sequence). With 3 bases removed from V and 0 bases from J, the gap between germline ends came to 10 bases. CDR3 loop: CASSSTVSSYNSPLHF. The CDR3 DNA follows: TGTGCCAGCAGCTCGACAGTTAGCTCCTATAATTCACCCCTCCACTTT.

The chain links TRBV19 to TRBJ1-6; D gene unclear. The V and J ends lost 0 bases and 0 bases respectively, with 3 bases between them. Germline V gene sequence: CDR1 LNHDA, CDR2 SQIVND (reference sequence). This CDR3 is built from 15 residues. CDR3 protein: CASSIDISYNSPLHF. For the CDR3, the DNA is TGTGCCAGTAGTATAGACATCTCCTATAATTCACCCCTCCACTTT.

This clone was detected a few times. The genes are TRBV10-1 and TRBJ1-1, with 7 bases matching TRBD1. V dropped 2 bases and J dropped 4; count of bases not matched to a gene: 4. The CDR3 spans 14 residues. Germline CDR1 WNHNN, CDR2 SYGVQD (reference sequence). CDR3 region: CASSEGTVTTEAFF. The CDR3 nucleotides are TGCGCCAGCAGTGAGGGGACAGTGACCACTGAAGCTTTCTTT.

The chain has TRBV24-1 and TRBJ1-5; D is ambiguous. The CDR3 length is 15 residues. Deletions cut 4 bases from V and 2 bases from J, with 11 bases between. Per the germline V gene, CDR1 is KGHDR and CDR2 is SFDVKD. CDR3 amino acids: CATSEPGLGNQPQHF. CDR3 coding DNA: TGTGCCACCAGTGAACCGGGGTTGGGCAATCAGCCCCAGCATTTT.

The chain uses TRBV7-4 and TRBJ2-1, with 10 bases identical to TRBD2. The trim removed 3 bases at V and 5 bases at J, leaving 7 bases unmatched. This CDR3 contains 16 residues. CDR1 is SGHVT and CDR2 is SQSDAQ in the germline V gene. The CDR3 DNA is TGTGCCAGCAGCTTTGAAGGGGGGACTAGCGACAATGAGCAGTTCTTC. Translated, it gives CASSFEGGTSDNEQFF.

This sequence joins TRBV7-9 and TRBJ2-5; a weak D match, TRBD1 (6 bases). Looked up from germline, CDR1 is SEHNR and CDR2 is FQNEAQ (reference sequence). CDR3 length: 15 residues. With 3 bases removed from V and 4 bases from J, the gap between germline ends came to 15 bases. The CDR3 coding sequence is TGTGCCAGCAGCTTCTTGACAGGAGTCTCAGAGACCCAGTACTTC. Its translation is CASSFLTGVSETQYF.

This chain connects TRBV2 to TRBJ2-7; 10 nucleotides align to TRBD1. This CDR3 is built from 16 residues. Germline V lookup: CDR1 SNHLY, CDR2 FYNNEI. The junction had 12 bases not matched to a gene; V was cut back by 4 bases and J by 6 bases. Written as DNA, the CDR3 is TGTGCCAGCAGTGCCCCCCCCGGGGACAGGGGTGGCGAGCAGTACTTC. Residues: CASSAPPGDRGGEQYF.

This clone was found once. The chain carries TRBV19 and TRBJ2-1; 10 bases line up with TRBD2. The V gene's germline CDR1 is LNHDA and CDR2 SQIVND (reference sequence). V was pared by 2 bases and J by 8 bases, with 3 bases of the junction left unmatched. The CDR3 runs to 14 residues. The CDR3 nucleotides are TGTGCCAGTAGTATACAGCGGGGGGGCGATGAGCAGTTCTTC. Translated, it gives CASSIQRGGDEQFF.

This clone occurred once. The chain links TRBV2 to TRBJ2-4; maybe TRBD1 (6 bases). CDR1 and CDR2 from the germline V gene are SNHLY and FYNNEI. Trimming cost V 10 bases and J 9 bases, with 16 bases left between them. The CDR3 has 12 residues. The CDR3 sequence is CATGTLGAIQYF. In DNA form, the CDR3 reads TGTGCCACCGGGACATTGGGGGCCATTCAGTACTTC.

The CDR3 region is CASRPSGTGAYEQYF. CDR3 sequence (DNA): TGTGCCAGCAGGCCCTCCGGGACAGGGGCCTACGAGCAGTACTTC. This chain joins TRBV6-5 and TRBJ2-7; 10 bases match TRBD1. Trimming at V came to 6 bases and at J to 2 bases, leaving 7 bases not matched to a gene. The germline V gene encodes CDR1 MNHEY and CDR2 SVGAGI. This CDR3 has 15 amino acids.

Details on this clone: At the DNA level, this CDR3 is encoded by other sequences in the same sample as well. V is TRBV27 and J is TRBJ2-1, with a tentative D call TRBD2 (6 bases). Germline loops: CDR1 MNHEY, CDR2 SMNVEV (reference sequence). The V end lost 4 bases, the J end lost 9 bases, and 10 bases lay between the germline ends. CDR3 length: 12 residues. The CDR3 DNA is TGTGCCAGCAGTTCGCGGGGTGGTGAGCAGTTCTTC. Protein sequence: CASSSRGGEQFF.

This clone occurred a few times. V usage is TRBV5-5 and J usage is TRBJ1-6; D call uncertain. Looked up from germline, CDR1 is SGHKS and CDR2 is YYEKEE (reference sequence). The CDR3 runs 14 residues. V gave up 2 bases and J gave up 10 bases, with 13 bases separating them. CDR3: CASSLVEGISPLHF. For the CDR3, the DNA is TGTGCCAGCAGCTTAGTAGAGGGAATATCACCCCTCCACTTT.

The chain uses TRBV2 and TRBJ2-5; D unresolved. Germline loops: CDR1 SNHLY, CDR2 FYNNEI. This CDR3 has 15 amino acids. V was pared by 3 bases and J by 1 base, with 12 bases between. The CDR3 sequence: CASSDHGKTQETQYF. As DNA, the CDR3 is TGTGCCAGCAGTGACCATGGCAAAACCCAAGAGACCCAGTACTTC.

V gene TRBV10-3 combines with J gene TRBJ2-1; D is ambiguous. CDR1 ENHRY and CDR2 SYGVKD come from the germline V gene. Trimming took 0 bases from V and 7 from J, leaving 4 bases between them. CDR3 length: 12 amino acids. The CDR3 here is CAISESSNEQFF. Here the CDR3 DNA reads TGTGCCATCAGTGAGTCGTCAAATGAGCAGTTCTTC.

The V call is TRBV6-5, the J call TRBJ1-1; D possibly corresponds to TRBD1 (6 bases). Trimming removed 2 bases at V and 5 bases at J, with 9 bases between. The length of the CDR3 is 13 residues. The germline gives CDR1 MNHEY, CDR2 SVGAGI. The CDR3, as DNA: TGTGCCAGCAGTTACAGGGACACAACTGAAGCTTTCTTT. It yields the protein CASSYRDTTEAFF.

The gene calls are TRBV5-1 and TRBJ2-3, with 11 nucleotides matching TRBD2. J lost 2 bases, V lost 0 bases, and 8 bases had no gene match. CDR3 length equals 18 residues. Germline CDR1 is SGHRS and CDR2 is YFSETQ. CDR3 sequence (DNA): TGCGCCAGCAGCTTGGGGAGAGGGACTAGCGGTTTCACAGATACGCAGTATTTT. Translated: CASSLGRGTSGFTDTQYF. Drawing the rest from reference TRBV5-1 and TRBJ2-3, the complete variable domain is KAGVTQTPRYLIKTRGQQVTLSCSPISGHRSVSWYQQTPGQGLQFLFEYFSETQRNKGNFPGRFSGRQFSNSRSEMNVSTLELGDSALYLCASSLGRGTSGFTDTQYFGPGTRLTVL.

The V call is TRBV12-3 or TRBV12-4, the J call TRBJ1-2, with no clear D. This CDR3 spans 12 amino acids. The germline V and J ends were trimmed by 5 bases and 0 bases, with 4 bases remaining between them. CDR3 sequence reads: CASSRANYGYTF. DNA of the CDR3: TGTGCCAGCAGTCGAGCTAACTATGGCTACACCTTC.

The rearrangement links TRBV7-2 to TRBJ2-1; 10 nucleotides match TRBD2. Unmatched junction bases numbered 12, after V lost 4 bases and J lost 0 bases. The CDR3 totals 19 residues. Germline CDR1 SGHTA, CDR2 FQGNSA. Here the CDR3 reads CASSSTLAGLAVSYNEQFF. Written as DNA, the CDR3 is TGTGCCAGCAGCTCCACCCTGGCAGGACTAGCGGTCTCCTACAATGAGCAGTTCTTC.

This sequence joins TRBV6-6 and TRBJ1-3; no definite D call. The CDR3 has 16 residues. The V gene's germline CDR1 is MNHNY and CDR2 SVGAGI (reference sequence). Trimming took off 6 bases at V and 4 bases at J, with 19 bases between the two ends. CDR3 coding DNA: TGTGCCAGCAGACGACCCGGAGTGACGGGGGGAAACACCATATATTTT. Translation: CASRRPGVTGGNTIYF.

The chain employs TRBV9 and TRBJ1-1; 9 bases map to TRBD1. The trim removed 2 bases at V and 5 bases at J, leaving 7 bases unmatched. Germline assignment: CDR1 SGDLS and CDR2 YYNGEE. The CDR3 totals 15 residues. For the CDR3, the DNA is TGTGCCAGCAGCGTCACCGGGACAGGGTTAACTGAAGCTTTCTTT. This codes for CASSVTGTGLTEAFF.

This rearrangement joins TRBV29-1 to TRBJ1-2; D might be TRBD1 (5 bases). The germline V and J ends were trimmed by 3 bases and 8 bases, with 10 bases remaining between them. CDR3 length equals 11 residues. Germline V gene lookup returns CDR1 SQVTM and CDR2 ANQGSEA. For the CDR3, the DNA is TGCAGCGTTGAGGAGACAGTCGGCTACACCTTC. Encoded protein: CSVEETVGYTF.

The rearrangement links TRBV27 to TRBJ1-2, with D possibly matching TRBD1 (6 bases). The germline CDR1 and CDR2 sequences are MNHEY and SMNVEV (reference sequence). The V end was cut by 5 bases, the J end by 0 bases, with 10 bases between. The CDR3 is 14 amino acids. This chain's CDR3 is CASSQDRSNYGYTF. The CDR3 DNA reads TGTGCCAGCAGTCAGGACAGATCTAACTATGGCTACACCTTC.

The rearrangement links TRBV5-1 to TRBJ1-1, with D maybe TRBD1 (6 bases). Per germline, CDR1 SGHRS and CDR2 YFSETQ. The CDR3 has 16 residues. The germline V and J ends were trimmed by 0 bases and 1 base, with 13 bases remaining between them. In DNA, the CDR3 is TGCGCCAGCAGCTTGGAAGCAGGGGTGCCGAACACTGAAGCTTTCTTT. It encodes CASSLEAGVPNTEAFF.

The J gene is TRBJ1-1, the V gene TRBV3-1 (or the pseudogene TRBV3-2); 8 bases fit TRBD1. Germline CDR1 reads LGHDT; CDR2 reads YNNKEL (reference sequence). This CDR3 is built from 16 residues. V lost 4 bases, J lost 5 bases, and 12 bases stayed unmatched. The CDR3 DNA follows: TGTGCCAGCAGCCTCGGAGGGGGCTACAGGGGGACTGAAGCTTTCTTT. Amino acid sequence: CASSLGGGYRGTEAFF.

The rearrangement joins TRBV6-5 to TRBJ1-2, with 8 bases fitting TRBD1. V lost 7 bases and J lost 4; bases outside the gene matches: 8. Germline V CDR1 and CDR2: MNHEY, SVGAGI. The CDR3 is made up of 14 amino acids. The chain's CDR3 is CASIPGQAIYGYTF. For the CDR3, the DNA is TGTGCCAGCATTCCGGGACAGGCTATCTATGGCTACACCTTC.